The rows below give T cell receptor beta chains drawn from one sample of a study of T cells after yellow fever vaccination. TCRdb re-derived calls from the 5' RACE reads in MiXCR, one entry per CDR3 protein. The repertoire holds 80,000 to 100,000 distinct CDR3 sequences, 4.5% to 6% seen once, with roughly 39% in the top ten. Sequenced here: CD8+ T cells sorted from PBMCs, sampled 10 days after the yellow fever booster vaccination. These receptors were taken from a man between 18 and 29 years old who received the YFV17D yellow fever vaccine. Each CDR3 is given with its conserved first and last residue. D genes are given only for firm matches. Rows may omit the clone size; those that give it use once, few, many or a size class.

16 | few | TRBJ2-7 | TRBV6-6 | - | CASRGAGQSGVYEQYF | TGTGCCAGCAGGGGCGCCGGGCAGTCAGGGGTCTACGAGCAGTACTTC
15 | - | TRBJ1-4 | TRBV3-1 | - | CASSPVGGINEKLFF | TGTGCCAGCAGCCCAGTCGGGGGGATTAATGAAAAACTGTTTTTT
13 | many | TRBJ1-4 | TRBV2 | - | CASSEGSSEKLFF | TGTGCCAGCAGTGAGGGCTCTAGCGAAAAACTGTTTTTT
15 | - | TRBJ1-3 | TRBV27 | - | CASSLSGGLGNTIYF | TGTGCCAGCAGTTTATCTGGGGGTCTCGGGAACACCATATATTTT
15 | few | TRBJ2-1 | TRBV7-2 | - | CASTLFRGTNNEQFF | TGTGCCAGCACCCTCTTCCGGGGTACTAACAATGAGCAGTTCTTC
14 | many | TRBJ2-3 | TRBV12-3/TRBV12-4 | - | CASSLGGVGDTQYF | TGTGCCAGCAGTTTGGGCGGGGTAGGGGATACGCAGTATTTT
13 | - | TRBJ2-7 | TRBV27 | - | CASSFSGPYEQYF | TGTGCCAGCAGTTTTTCGGGACCCTACGAGCAGTACTTC
15 | few | TRBJ1-6 | TRBV6-2/TRBV6-3 | TRBD1 | CASSYTGTGPSPLHF | TGTGCCAGCAGTTACACCGGGACAGGGCCTTCACCCCTCCACTTT
16 | few | TRBJ1-1 | TRBV14 | - | CASSQDGLLGNTEAFF | TGTGCCAGCAGCCAAGATGGACTTTTGGGGAACACTGAAGCTTTCTTT
15 | - | TRBJ2-2 | TRBV19 | - | CASSIATGYTGELFF | TGTGCCAGTAGTATCGCAACGGGGTACACCGGGGAGCTGTTTTTT
14 | few | TRBJ1-1 | TRBV4-1 | - | CASSQDPGETEAFF | TGCGCCAGCAGCCAAGATCCGGGGGAAACTGAAGCTTTCTTT
13 | - | TRBJ1-1 | TRBV6-2/TRBV6-3 | - | CASSPGGFTEAFF | TGTGCCAGCAGCCCTGGAGGGTTCACTGAAGCTTTCTTT
13 | - | TRBJ1-1 | TRBV7-8 | - | CASSLGGHTEAFF | TGTGCCAGCAGCTTAGGGGGACACACTGAAGCTTTCTTT
15 | - | TRBJ2-7 | TRBV4-3 | TRBD1 | CASSRGTGSAAEQYF | TGCGCCAGCAGCCGGGGGACAGGGTCAGCTGCGGAGCAGTACTTC
12 | few | TRBJ2-1 | TRBV7-9 | - | CASSPGAIEQFF | TGTGCCAGCAGCCCGGGCGCCATTGAGCAGTTCTTC
16 | few | TRBJ1-5 | TRBV7-8 | - | CASSLVPGEEGQPQHF | TGTGCCAGCAGCTTAGTGCCCGGGGAAGAAGGACAGCCCCAGCATTTT
15 | many | TRBJ2-5 | TRBV4-1 | - | CASSQEDGYQETQYF | TGCGCCAGCAGCCAAGAGGACGGCTACCAAGAGACCCAGTACTTC
13 | few | TRBJ2-1 | TRBV7-9 | - | CASSLLVGYEQFF | TGTGCCAGCAGTTTACTGGTGGGCTATGAGCAGTTCTTC
13 | few | TRBJ1-5 | TRBV6-5 | - | CASSRRVYQPQHF | TGTGCCAGCAGCCGGAGGGTTTATCAGCCCCAGCATTTT
15 | - | TRBJ2-3 | TRBV7-3 | TRBD1 | CASSREGAVTDTQYF | TGTGCCAGCAGCCGAGAGGGGGCGGTAACAGATACGCAGTATTTT
15 | - | TRBJ1-5 | TRBV4-3 | - | CASSQDRSERQPQHF | TGCGCCAGCAGCCAAGATAGGTCTGAGAGGCAGCCCCAGCATTTT
11 | - | TRBJ1-1 | TRBV29-1 | - | CSVRKNTEAFF | TGCAGCGTTCGGAAAAACACTGAAGCTTTCTTT
16 | few | TRBJ2-3 | TRBV7-8 | - | CASSRKPGLETDTQYF | TGTGCCAGCAGTCGTAAACCAGGGCTTGAGACAGATACGCAGTATTTT
17 | many | TRBJ2-7 | TRBV6-5 | TRBD2 | CASSLFQPAGGGYEQYF | TGTGCCAGCAGTTTATTTCAGCCGGCGGGGGGCGGGTACGAGCAGTACTTC
15 | many | TRBJ2-2 | TRBV7-6 | TRBD2 | CASSPGGANTGELFF | TGTGCCAGCAGCCCGGGGGGGGCGAACACCGGGGAGCTGTTTTTT
13 | - | TRBJ2-2 | TRBV5-1 | - | CASPPYLDGELFF | TGCGCCAGCCCCCCTTATTTGGACGGGGAGCTGTTTTTT
15 | few | TRBJ2-2 | TRBV5-1 | - | CASSLSATGYGELFF | TGCGCCAGCAGCTTATCCGCGACAGGCTACGGGGAGCTGTTTTTT
13 | few | TRBJ1-2 | TRBV10-3 | - | CAITGTGNYGYTF | TGTGCCATCACCGGGACGGGAAACTATGGCTACACCTTC
13 | many | TRBJ1-2 | TRBV6-6 | - | CASSYQDNYGYTF | TGTGCCAGCAGTTATCAGGACAATTATGGCTACACCTTC
15 | few | TRBJ1-1 | TRBV29-1 | TRBD1 | CSVDGGRGGSTEAFF | TGCAGCGTTGACGGTGGCAGGGGGGGGAGCACTGAAGCTTTCTTT
14 | many | TRBJ2-7 | TRBV5-1 | TRBD1 | CASSSLDRVYEQYF | TGCGCCAGCAGTTCCCTGGACAGGGTATACGAGCAGTACTTC
15 | few | TRBJ2-3 | TRBV5-4 | - | CASSLAPDFGDTQYF | TGTGCCAGCAGCTTGGCCCCGGATTTCGGAGATACGCAGTATTTT
12 | few | TRBJ2-7 | TRBV6-5 | - | CASSSNFYEQYF | TGTGCCAGCAGCTCCAATTTCTACGAGCAGTACTTC
12 | few | TRBJ2-1 | TRBV3-1 | - | CASSHSDNEQFF | TGTGCCAGCAGCCACTCCGACAATGAGCAGTTCTTC
15 | few | TRBJ1-6 | TRBV7-9 | TRBD1 | CASSFRDRGDSPLHF | TGTGCCAGCAGCTTCAGGGACAGGGGCGATTCACCCCTCCACTTT
14 | few | TRBJ1-1 | TRBV7-2 | - | CASSFETLNTEAFF | TGTGCCAGCAGCTTTGAGACACTGAACACTGAAGCTTTCTTT
15 | few | TRBJ2-1 | TRBV14 | - | CASSQTRAAYNEQFF | TGTGCCAGCAGCCAAACTAGAGCGGCCTACAATGAGCAGTTCTTC
18 | - | TRBJ1-4 | TRBV7-6 | - | CASSLWASVGDSDEKLFF | TGTGCCAGCAGCTTATGGGCTTCGGTCGGGGACTCTGATGAAAAACTGTTTTTT
16 | - | TRBJ2-4 | TRBV5-1 | TRBD1 | CASSSHGIGTGFIQYF | TGCGCCAGCAGCTCACACGGTATCGGGACAGGGTTCATTCAGTACTTC
13 | many | TRBJ2-7 | TRBV30 | - | CAWSVGNSYEQYF | TGTGCCTGGAGTGTCGGCAACTCCTACGAGCAGTACTTC
15 | - | TRBJ1-2 | TRBV9 | - | CASSVDGQAGYGYTF | TGTGCCAGCAGCGTAGATGGGCAGGCAGGTTATGGCTACACCTTC
13 | - | TRBJ1-3 | TRBV12-5 | - | CASGFGSRNTIYF | TGTGCTAGTGGTTTTGGGTCCCGAAACACCATATATTTT
15 | - | TRBJ2-1 | TRBV2 | - | CASRLEGGQHNEQFF | TGTGCCAGCAGGCTTGAGGGGGGGCAACACAATGAGCAGTTCTTC
18 | - | TRBJ2-2 | TRBV5-1 | - | CASRLPRAERANTGELFF | TGCGCCAGCAGACTGCCCAGGGCGGAACGCGCGAACACCGGGGAGCTGTTTTTT
15 | few | TRBJ2-3 | TRBV24-1 | - | CATSDFVAYTDTQYF | TGTGCCACCAGTGATTTTGTAGCGTACACAGATACGCAGTATTTT
14 | few | TRBJ1-4 | TRBV27 | TRBD1 | CASRRTGEYEKLFF | TGTGCCAGCAGGAGAACAGGGGAGTATGAAAAACTGTTTTTT
15 | few | TRBJ2-5 | TRBV7-2 | TRBD2 | CASRQIAGGLETQYF | TGTGCCAGCAGGCAGATAGCGGGGGGGCTGGAGACCCAGTACTTC
13 | many | TRBJ1-1 | TRBV15 | - | CATFAGTNTEAFF | TGTGCCACCTTCGCAGGGACGAACACTGAAGCTTTCTTT
14 | few | TRBJ1-2 | TRBV3-1 | - | CASSLGTGGYGYTF | TGTGCCAGCAGCTTAGGGACCGGGGGCTATGGCTACACCTTC